Only a few counts were recorded for the clone carrying this TCR beta chain. This sample stems from a study of blood T cell repertoires in COVID-19. The method was immunoSEQ multiplex PCR; TCRdb's version includes in-frame clones alone and lacks a portion of them. The repertoire holds roughly 110,000 clones, with roughly 83% as singletons. Looked up from germline, CDR1 is LGHNA and CDR2 is YNFKEQ. The CDR3 length is 13 residues. The V gene lost 1 base and the J gene lost 10 bases, with 10 bases spanning the gap. The origin of this receptor is a human donor in a cohort sampled during active COVID-19. The rearrangement uses TRBV4-2 and TRBJ2-2; unclear D gene. The sequencing sample was made of peripheral blood. Written as DNA, the CDR3 is TGTGCCAGCAGCCAAGTTCAGACATCGGAGCTGTTTTTT. It yields the protein CASSQVQTSELFF.